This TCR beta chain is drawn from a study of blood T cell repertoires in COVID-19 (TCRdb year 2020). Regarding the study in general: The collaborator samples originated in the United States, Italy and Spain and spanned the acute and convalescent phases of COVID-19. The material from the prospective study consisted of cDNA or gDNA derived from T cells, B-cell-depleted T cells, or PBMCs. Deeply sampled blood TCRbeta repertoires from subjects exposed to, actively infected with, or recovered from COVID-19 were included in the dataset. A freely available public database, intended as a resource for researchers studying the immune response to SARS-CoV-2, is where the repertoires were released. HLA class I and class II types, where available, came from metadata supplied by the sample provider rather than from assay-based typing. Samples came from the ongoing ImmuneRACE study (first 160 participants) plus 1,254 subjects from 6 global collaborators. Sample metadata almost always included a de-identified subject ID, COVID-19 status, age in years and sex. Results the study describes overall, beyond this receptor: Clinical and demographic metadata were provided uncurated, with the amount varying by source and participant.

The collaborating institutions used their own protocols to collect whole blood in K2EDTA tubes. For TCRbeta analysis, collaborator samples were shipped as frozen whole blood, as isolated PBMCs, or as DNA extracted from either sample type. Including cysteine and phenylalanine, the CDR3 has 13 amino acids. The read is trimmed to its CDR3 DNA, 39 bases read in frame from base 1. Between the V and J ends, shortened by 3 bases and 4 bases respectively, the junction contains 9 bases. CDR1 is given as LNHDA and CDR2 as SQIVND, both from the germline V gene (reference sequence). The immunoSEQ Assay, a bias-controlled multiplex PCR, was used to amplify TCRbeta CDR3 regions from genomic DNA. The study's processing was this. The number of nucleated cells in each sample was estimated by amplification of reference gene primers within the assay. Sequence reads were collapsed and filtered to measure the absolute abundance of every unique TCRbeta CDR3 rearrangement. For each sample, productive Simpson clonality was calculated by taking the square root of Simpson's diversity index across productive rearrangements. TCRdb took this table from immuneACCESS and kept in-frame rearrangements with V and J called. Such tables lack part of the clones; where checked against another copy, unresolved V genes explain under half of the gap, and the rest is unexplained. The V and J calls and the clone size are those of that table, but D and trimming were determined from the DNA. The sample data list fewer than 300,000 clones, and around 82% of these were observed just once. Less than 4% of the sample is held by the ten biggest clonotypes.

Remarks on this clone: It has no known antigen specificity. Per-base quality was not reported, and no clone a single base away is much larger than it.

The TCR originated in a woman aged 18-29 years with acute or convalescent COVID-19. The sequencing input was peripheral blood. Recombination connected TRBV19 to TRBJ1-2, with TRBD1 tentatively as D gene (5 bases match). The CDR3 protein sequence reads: CASSIDSTYGYTF. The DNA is TGTGCCAGTAGTATTGACAGTACCTATGGCTACACCTTC.